This passage covers 8 T cell receptor beta chains from one sample sequenced in a study of T cell repertoires in cytomegalovirus infection. A single record per CDR3 protein comes from TCRdb applying MiXCR to the reads. This sample has around 900,000 distinct CDR3 sequences; around 32% occur once, and the top ten carry 13%. Their cognate antigens are unknown. Sample: cultured CD8+ T cells from PBMCs, taken from culture after CMV antigen stimulation. Every receptor here comes from a human donor in good health (CMV status not recorded). Some clones in this sample may be carry-over from other donors' samples.

The V and J genes are TRBV25-1 and TRBJ1-1; D is uncertain. Trimming left V 2 bases short and J 4 bases short, with 11 bases between. Germline V gene lookup returns CDR1 MGHDK and CDR2 SYGVNS. This CDR3 region has 14 residues. The CDR3 loop reads CASSEGSGITEAFF. The DNA for the CDR3 is TGTGCCAGCAGTGAAGGGTCAGGAATCACTGAAGCTTTCTTT.

There are a few counts of this clonotype. The chain has TRBV12-3 or TRBV12-4 and TRBJ1-5; no clear D. The CDR3 is 15 amino acids. The V end was cut by 6 bases, the J end by 0 bases, with 12 bases between. Written as DNA, the CDR3 is TGTGCCAGCAGGTCGCTAGGTCATAGCAATCAGCCCCAGCATTTT. The encoded protein is CASRSLGHSNQPQHF.

V and J are TRBV19 and TRBJ2-2; TRBD1 might be the D (6 bases). The CDR3 runs 17 residues. The V end lost 11 bases, the J end lost 3 bases, and 25 bases lay between the germline ends. Germline V lookup: CDR1 LNHDA, CDR2 SQIVND (reference sequence). The CDR3 spells CAVLALRGQFHTGELFF. The CDR3, as DNA: TGTGCCGTCCTGGCTCTCAGGGGTCAGTTTCACACCGGGGAGCTGTTTTTT.

This sequence joins TRBV14 and TRBJ2-1; D is possibly TRBD1 (5 bases). Germline values: CDR1 SGHDN, CDR2 FVKESK. The V and J ends lost 4 bases and 2 bases respectively, with 15 bases between them. The CDR3 extends over 16 amino acids. The CDR3 reads CASSPQGAGTYNEQFF. The CDR3 DNA reads as TGTGCCAGCAGCCCCCAAGGGGCAGGCACCTACAATGAGCAGTTCTTC.

This clonotype appeared a few times. The CDR3, as DNA: TGCAGTGCTAGCCGGGGCAACCCACGCCGGCCCAAAAACATTCAGTACTTC. It encodes CSASRGNPRRPKNIQYF. The chain uses TRBV20-1 and TRBJ2-4; D possibly uses TRBD1 or TRBD2 (5 bases each). V was shortened by 3 bases and J by 2 bases, with 20 bases between the two germline ends. The CDR3 runs to 17 residues. CDR1 is DFQATT and CDR2 is SNEGSKA in the germline V gene (reference sequence).

At least ten counts were recorded for this clonotype. The chain couples TRBV7-8 to TRBJ1-5; D remains ambiguous. This CDR3 comprises 15 residues. Germline values: CDR1 SGHVS, CDR2 FQNEAQ. V lost 1 base and J lost 3, with 10 bases in between. As DNA, the CDR3 is TGTGCCAGCAGCTTAGGCCGAAGCAACAATCAGCCCCAGCATTTT. Translating it yields CASSLGRSNNQPQHF. Full variable domain (outside the CDR3, taken from reference TRBV7-8 and TRBJ1-5): GAGVSQSPRYKVAKRGQDVALRCDPISGHVSLFWYQQALGQGPEFLTYFQNEAQLDKSGLPSDRFFAERPEGSVSTLKIQRTQQEDSAVYLCASSLGRSNNQPQHFGDGTRLSIL.

Only a few counts were recorded for this clonotype. This chain's CDR3 is CASSLGVTTEQYF. CDR3 DNA sequence: TGTGCCAGCAGCTTAGGGGTTACGACCGAGCAGTACTTC. This sequence joins TRBV7-6 and TRBJ2-7; D remains unclear. Per germline, CDR1 SGHVS and CDR2 FNYEAQ. Between the trimmed V and J ends, which lost 1 base and 6 bases, there was a span of 10 bases. The CDR3 runs 13 residues.

The CDR3 bases are TGCGCCAGCAGCCCATGGGGCCACACTGAAGCTTTCTTT. It specifies CASSPWGHTEAFF. The genes are TRBV4-1 and TRBJ1-1, with a tentative D call TRBD1 (5 bases). Germline assignment: CDR1 MGHRA and CDR2 YSYEKL. V was shortened by 4 bases and J by 3 bases, with 9 bases between the two germline ends. This CDR3 has 13 residues.